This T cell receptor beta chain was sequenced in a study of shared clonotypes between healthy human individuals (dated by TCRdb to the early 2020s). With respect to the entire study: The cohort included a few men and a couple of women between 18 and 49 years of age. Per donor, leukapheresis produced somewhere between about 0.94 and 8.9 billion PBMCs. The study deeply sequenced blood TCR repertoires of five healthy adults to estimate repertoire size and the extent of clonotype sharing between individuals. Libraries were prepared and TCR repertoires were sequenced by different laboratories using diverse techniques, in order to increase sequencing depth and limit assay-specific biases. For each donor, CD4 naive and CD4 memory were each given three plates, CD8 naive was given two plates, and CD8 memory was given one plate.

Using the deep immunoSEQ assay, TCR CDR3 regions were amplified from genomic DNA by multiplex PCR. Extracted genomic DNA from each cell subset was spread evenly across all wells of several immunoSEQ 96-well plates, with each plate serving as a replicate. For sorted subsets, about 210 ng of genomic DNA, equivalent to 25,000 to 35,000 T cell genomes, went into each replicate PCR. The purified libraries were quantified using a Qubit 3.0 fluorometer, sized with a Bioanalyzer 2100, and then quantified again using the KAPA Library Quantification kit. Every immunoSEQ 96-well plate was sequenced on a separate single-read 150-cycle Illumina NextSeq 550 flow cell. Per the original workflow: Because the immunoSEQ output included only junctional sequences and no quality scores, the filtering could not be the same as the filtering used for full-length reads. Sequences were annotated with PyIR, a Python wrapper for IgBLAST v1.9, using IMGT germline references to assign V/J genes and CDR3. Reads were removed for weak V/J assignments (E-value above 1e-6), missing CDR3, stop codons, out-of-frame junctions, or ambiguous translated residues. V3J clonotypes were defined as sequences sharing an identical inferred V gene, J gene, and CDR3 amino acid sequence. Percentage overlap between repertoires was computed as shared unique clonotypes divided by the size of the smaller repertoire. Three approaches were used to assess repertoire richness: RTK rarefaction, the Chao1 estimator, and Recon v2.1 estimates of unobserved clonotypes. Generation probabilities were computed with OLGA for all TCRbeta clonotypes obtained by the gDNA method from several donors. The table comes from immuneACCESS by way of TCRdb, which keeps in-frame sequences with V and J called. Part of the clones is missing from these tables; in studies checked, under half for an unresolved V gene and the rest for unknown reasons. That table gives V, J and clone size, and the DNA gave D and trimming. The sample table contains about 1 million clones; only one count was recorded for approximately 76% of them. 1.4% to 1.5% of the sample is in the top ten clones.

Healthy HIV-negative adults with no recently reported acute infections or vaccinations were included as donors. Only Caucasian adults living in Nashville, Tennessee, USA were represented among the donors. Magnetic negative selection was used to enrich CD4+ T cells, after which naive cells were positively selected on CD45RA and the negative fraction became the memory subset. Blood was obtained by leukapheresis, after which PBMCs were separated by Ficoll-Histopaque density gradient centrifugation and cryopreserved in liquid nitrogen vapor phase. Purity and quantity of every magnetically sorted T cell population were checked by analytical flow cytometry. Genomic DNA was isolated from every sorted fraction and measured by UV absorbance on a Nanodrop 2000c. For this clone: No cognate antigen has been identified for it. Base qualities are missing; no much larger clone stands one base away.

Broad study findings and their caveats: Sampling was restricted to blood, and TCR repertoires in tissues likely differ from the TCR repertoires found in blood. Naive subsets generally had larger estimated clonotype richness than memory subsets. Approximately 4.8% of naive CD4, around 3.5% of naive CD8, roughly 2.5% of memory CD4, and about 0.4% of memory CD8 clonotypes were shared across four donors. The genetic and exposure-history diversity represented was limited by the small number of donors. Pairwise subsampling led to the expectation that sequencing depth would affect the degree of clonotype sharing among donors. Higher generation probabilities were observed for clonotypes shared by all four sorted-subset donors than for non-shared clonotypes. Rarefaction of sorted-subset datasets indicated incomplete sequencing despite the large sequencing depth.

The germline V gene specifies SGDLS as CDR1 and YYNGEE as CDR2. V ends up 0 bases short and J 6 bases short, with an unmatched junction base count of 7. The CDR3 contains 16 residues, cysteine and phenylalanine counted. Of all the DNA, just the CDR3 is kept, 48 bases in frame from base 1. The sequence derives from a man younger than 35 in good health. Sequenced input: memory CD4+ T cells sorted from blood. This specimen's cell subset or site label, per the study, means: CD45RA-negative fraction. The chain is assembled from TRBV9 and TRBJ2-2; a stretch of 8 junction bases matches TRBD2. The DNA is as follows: TGTGCCAGCAGCGTAGTGAGTCTAGCGGGCCCCGGGGAGCTGTTTTTT. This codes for CASSVVSLAGPGELFF.